This entry features one T cell receptor (beta chain) sequence. No cognate antigen has been identified for it. No much larger clone exists at a distance of one base, and base qualities are not known. The sample comes from a study of T cell responses to AZD1222 COVID-19 vaccine (TCRdb year 2021). For context, the study as a whole: AZD1222 recipients whose second dose came at about 4 weeks and those whose second dose came at about 12 weeks were combined into one group, since spike-specific TCR depth and breadth did not differ between the two schedules. A total of just over 230 trial participants underwent TCR sequencing, of whom nearly 210 had received two doses of AZD1222 and about 25 had received two doses of the MenACWY control vaccine. Trial participants were enrolled by age into subgroups of 18-55, 56-69 and 70-plus years, and roughly 150, 30 and 60 TCR-sequenced participants, respectively, were included in these subgroups. Broad study findings and their caveats: A significant rise in spike-specific TCR breadth and depth was observed after two AZD1222 doses relative to day 0 and relative to MenACWY recipients. Participants were mostly white British, with more females than males. The authors suggested clonal diversity may have been underestimated. Because no samples from the day 14 peak response were available, repertoires could be characterized only after the peak T cell response. Nearly half of unique spike-specific TCRs reportedly recognized epitopes outside regions mutated in the B.1.351 and B.1.1.7 variants. In the small 56-69-year group, the increase in depth fell short of significance, most likely because of low power. Conclusions about previously exposed vaccinees are limited, since just six AZD1222 recipients were seropositive for SARS-CoV-2 at baseline. The vaccine-associated CD4 TCRs covered the entire spike protein, and the dominant responses fell in regions 160-218 and 743-854.

The time point label, as the study defines it: baseline before first vaccination. Vaccinee samples came from UK trials COV001 and COV002, including a single-blind randomized controlled phase 2/3 trial of AZD1222 (ChAdOx1 nCoV-19) in healthy adults. For TCRbeta chain sequencing, PBMC samples were collected from trial participants at day 0 and at day 28 after the second dose. The CDR3 has 12 amino acids, counting the end cysteine and phenylalanine. Only the CDR3 region is kept as DNA, spanning 36 bases read in frame from base 1. At the junction V is shortened by 6 bases and J by 4 bases; bases outside the gene matches: 2. The CDR3 regions of human TCRbeta chains were analyzed by immunosequencing. Per the source publication's procedure: Repertoire TCRs were checked for matches against a reference library of SARS-CoV-2-specific TCRs that had been generated using the MIRA antigen-specificity platform. Breadth meant the fraction of unique TCRs that were SARS-CoV-2-associated, whereas depth meant the fraction of total T cells that were SARS-CoV-2-associated. Using the MIRA data, each spike-specific TCR was mapped to the spike region that the TCR reacts to and placed in a CD4 or CD8 class. Log10-transformed breadth and depth values were compared by one-way ANOVA with Sidak's multiple comparisons tests. Here the immuneACCESS table is served through TCRdb, limited to in-frame sequences with V and J called. Missing clones are a known gap in these copies; in checked studies unresolved V genes cover under half, and the rest lacks a known reason. V and J calls and clone size are as listed in that table; D and trimming were resolved from the DNA. Across this sample there are about 130,000 clones, with about 94% seen only once. The ten largest clones represent about 3.5% of the sample.

The sequence came from an adult in good health. This material consisted of peripheral blood, taken on day 0 of AZD1222 vaccination. The rearrangement joined TRBV12-3 or TRBV12-4 to TRBJ1-2; TRBD1 matches 7 bases in the middle. CDR3 loop: CASSRDSYGYTF. In nucleotide form, the sequence is TGTGCCAGCAGCCGGGACAGCTATGGCTACACCTTC.